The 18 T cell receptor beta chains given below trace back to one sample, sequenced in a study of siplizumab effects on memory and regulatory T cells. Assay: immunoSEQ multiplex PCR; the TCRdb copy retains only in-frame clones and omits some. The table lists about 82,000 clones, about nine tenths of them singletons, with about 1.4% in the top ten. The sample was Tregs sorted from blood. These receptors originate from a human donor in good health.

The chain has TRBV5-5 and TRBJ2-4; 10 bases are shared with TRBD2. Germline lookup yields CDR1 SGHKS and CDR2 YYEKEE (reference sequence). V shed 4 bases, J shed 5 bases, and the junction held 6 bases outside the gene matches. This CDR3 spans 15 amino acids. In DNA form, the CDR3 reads TGTGCCAGCAGCCGCCTAGCGGGGGAAGAAAACATTCAGTACTTC. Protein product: CASSRLAGEENIQYF.

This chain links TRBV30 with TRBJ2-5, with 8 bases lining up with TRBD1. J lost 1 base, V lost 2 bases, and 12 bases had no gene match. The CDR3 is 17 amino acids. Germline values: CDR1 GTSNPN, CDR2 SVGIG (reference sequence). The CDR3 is CAWSPLRTGIIQETQYF. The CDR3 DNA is TGTGCCTGGAGTCCCCTCAGGACAGGGATTATCCAAGAGACCCAGTACTTC. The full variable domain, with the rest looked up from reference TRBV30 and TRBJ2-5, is SQTIHQWPATLVQPVGSPLSLECTVEGTSNPNLYWYRQAAGRGLQLLFYSVGIGQISSEVPQNLSASRPQDRQFILSSKKLLLSDSGFYLCAWSPLRTGIIQETQYFGPGTRLLVL.

The chain's CDR3 is CASRGPLGNEQYF. Here the CDR3 DNA reads TGTGCCAGCAGAGGACCTCTCGGGAACGAGCAGTACTTC. V and J are TRBV6-5 and TRBJ2-5; TRBD2 might be the D (5 bases). The better agreement between TRBJ2-7 and the DNA end casts doubt on the J call. CDR1 and CDR2 (germline): MNHEY, SVGAGI. The CDR3 loop spans 13 amino acids.

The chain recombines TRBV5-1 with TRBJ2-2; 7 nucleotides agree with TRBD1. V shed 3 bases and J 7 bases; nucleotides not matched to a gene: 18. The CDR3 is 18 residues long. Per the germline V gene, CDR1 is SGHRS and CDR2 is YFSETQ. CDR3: CASSSGLPGQTKIGELFF. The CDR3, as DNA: TGCGCCAGCAGCTCGGGGTTACCGGGACAGACTAAGATCGGGGAGCTGTTTTTT.

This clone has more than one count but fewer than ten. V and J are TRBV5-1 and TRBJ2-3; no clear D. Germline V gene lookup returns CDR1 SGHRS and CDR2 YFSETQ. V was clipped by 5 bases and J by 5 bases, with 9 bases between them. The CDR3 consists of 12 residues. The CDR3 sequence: CASSPQQDTQYF. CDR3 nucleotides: TGCGCCAGCAGTCCCCAACAAGATACGCAGTATTTT. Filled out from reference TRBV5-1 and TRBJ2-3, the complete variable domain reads KAGVTQTPRYLIKTRGQQVTLSCSPISGHRSVSWYQQTPGQGLQFLFEYFSETQRNKGNFPGRFSGRQFSNSRSEMNVSTLELGDSALYLCASSPQQDTQYFGPGTRLTVL.

Written as DNA, the CDR3 is TGTGCCACCAGCAGACCCGAACCTAATGAAAAACTGTTTTTT. Protein: CATSRPEPNEKLFF. V gene TRBV15 combines with J gene TRBJ1-4; D gene unclear. The germline gives CDR1 LNHNV, CDR2 YYDKDF (reference sequence). The CDR3 is 14 amino acids. The germline V and J ends were trimmed by 2 bases and 3 bases, with 7 bases remaining between them.

The CDR3 DNA is TGTGCTAGTGTTGGCGGGGGGCTCACAGATACGCAGTATTTT. Its translation is CASVGGGLTDTQYF. This chain uses TRBV12-5 with TRBJ2-3, with 8 positions matching TRBD2. Looked up from germline, CDR1 is LGHNT and CDR2 is FRNRAP. This CDR3 contains 14 residues. Germline trimming cut 7 bases from V and 2 bases from J; bases unmatched to any gene: 5.

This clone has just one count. CDR3 nucleotide sequence: TGCGCCAGCAGCCAAGACAGGAGCTCCTACGAGCAGTACTTC. It is translated as CASSQDRSSYEQYF. The rearrangement joins TRBV4-3 to TRBJ2-7, with D hard to call. Trimming left V 0 bases short and J 0 bases short, with 6 bases between. Germline CDR1 is LGHNA and CDR2 is YSLEER. CDR3 length equals 14 residues.

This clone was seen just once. The CDR3 loop is CASSLSRAGANVLTF. The DNA of the CDR3 is TGTGCCAGCAGCTTAAGCAGGGCTGGGGCCAACGTCCTGACTTTC. V gene TRBV7-3 combines with J gene TRBJ2-6; the D gene is possibly TRBD1 (5 bases). The ends were cut back, 1 base at V and 2 bases at J, with 6 bases in the middle. Per germline, CDR1 SGHTA and CDR2 FQGTGA. The CDR3 length is 15 residues. Drawing the rest from reference TRBV7-3 and TRBJ2-6, the complete variable domain is GAGVSQTPSNKVTEKGKYVELRCDPISGHTALYWYRQSLGQGPEFLIYFQGTGAADDSGLPNDRFFAVRPEGSVSTLKIQRTERGDSAVYLCASSLSRAGANVLTFGAGSRLTVL.

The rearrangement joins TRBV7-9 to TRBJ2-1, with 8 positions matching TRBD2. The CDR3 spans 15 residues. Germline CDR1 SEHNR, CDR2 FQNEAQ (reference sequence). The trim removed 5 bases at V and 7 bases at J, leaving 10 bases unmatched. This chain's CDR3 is CASSEGLAGQNEQFF. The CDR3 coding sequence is TGTGCCAGCAGCGAGGGGCTAGCGGGCCAAAATGAGCAGTTCTTC.

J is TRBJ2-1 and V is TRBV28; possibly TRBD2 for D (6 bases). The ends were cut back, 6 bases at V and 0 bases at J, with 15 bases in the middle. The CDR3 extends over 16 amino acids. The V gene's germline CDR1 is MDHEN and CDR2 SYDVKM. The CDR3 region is CASRRGGASSYNEQFF. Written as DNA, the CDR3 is TGTGCCAGCAGGCGGGGCGGGGCTAGCTCCTACAATGAGCAGTTCTTC.

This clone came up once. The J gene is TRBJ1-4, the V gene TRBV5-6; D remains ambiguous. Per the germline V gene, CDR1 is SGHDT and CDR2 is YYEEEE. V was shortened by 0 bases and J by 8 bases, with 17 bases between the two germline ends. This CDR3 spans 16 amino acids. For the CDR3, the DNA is TGTGCCAGCAGCTTGGGCCAGACGAGAGGTCAGGAAAAACTGTTTTTT. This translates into CASSLGQTRGQEKLFF.

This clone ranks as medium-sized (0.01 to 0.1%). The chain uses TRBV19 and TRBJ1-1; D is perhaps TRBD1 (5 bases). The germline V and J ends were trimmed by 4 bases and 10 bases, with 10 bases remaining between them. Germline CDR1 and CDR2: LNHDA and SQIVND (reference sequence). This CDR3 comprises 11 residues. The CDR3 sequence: CASSRGRGAFF. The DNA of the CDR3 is TGTGCCAGTAGTAGGGGGAGAGGAGCTTTCTTT.

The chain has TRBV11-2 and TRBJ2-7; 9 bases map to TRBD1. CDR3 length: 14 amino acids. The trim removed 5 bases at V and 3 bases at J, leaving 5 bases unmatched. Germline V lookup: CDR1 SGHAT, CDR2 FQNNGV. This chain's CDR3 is CASSQTTGGYEQYF. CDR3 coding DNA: TGTGCCAGCAGCCAGACGACAGGGGGCTACGAGCAGTACTTC. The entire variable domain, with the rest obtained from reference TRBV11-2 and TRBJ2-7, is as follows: EAGVAQSPRYKIIEKRQSVAFWCNPISGHATLYWYQQILGQGPKLLIQFQNNGVVDDSQLPKDRFSAERLKGVDSTLKIQPAKLEDSAVYLCASSQTTGGYEQYFGPGTRLTVT.

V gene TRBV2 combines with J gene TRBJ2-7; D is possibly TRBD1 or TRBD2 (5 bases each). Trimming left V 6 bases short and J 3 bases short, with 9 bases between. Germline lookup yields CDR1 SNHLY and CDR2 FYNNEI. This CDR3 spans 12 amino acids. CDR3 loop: CASRGDGYEQYF. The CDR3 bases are TGTGCCAGCAGAGGGGACGGCTACGAGCAGTACTTC.

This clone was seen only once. The CDR3 DNA reads as TGCGCCAGCAAGCGGGGGGCTAATGAAAAACTGTTTTTT. Protein sequence: CASKRGANEKLFF. The V gene is TRBV10-2, the J gene TRBJ1-4, with D possibly matching TRBD1 (5 bases). CDR3 length: 13 amino acids. The germline CDR1 and CDR2 sequences are WSHSY and SAAADI. Trimming pared 7 bases from V and 3 bases from J, leaving 9 bases between.

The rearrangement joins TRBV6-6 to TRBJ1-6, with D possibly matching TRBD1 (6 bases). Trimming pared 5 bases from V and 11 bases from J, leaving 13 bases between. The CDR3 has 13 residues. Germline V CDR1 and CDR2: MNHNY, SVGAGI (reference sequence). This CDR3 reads CASSAGAVAPLHF. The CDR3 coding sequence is TGTGCCAGCAGTGCGGGGGCAGTGGCACCCCTCCACTTT.

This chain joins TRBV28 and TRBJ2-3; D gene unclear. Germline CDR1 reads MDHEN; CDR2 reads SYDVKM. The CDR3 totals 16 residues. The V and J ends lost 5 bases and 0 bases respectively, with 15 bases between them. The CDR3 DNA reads TGTGCCAGCAGTCAATCTACCGCCCTTAGCACAGATACGCAGTATTTT. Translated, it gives CASSQSTALSTDTQYF.